This T cell receptor (beta chain) was observed in a study of T cells in Graves' hyperthyroidism and ophthalmopathy. Overall study results and limits: Separation of ophthalmopathy from stable hyperthyroidism was achieved by a 13 V-J model. The model's output predicted ophthalmopathy at a median of around 6.9 months prior to onset. Blood samples included most of the expanded thyroid clonotypes exceeding 0.001.

From RNA transcripts, TCR beta CDR3 regions were amplified. HTBI primers were the set used in a first-round RT-PCR of the TCR CDR3. MiXCR, applied by TCRdb to the multiplex PCR reads, yields one record per CDR3 protein. Of 400,000 to 500,000 distinct CDR3 sequences in the sample, about 15% are singletons; the top ten hold under 15%. Comments on this clonotype: The antigen is undetermined.

V lost 0 bases to trimming and J lost 2 bases, with 8 bases between them. Looked up from germline, CDR1 is SGHTA and CDR2 is FQGTGA. The CDR3 runs 14 residues. The study included ophthalmopathy patients with Clinical Activity Score at least 3, NOSPECS grade at least 4 and duration under 3 months. The specimen was blood. The sequence was collected from a man aged 18-30 years with Graves' ophthalmopathy. The chain recombines TRBV7-3 with TRBJ2-7; a possible D gene is TRBD1 (6 bases). The CDR3 loop reads CASSLTDRPYEQYF. DNA for the CDR3: TGTGCCAGCAGCTTAACTGACAGGCCCTACGAGCAGTACTTC.